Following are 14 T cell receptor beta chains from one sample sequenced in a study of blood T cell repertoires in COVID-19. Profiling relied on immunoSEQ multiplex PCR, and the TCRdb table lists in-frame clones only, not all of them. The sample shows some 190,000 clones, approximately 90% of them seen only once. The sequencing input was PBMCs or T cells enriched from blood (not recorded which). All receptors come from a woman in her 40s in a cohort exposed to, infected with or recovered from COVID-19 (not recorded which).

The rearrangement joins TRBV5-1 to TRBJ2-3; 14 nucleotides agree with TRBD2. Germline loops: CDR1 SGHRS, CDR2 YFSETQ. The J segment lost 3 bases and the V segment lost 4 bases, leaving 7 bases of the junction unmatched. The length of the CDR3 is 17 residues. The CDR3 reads CASSTGLAGGTTDTQYF. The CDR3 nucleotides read TGCGCCAGCAGCACCGGACTAGCGGGAGGCACGACAGATACGCAGTATTTT.

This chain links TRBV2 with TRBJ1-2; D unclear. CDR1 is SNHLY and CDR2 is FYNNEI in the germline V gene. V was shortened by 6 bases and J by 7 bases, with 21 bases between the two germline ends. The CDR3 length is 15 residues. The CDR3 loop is CASSDPARSVGGYTF. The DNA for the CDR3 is TGTGCCAGCAGCGACCCCGCCAGGTCCGTAGGTGGCTACACCTTC.

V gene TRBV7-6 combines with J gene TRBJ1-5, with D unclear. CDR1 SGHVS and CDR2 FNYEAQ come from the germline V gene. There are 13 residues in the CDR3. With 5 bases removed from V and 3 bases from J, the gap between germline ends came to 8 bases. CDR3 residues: CASSPRDNQPQHF. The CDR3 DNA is TGTGCCAGCAGCCCGAGAGACAATCAGCCCCAGCATTTT.

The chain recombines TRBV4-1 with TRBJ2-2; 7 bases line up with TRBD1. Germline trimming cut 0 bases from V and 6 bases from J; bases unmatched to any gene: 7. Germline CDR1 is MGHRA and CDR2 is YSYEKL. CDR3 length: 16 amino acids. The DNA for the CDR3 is TGCGCCAGCAGCCAAGATCACAGGGGTTGGTCCGGGGAGCTGTTTTTT. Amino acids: CASSQDHRGWSGELFF.

In DNA, the CDR3 is TGTGCCAGCAGTTCTCCTACATCGGAGGGCCCAATCTATGGCTACACCTTC. Its translation: CASSSPTSEGPIYGYTF. This chain links TRBV7-9 with TRBJ1-2; D uncertain. Trimming stripped 6 bases from V and 4 bases from J, with 24 bases between. This CDR3 is 17 amino acids long. Germline V gives CDR1 SEHNR, CDR2 FQNEAQ (reference sequence).

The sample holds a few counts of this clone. The CDR3 sequence is CASTPGGHYSYEQYF. The DNA of the CDR3 is TGTGCCAGCACTCCCGGGGGGCACTACTCCTACGAGCAGTACTTC. The chain recombines TRBV7-6 with TRBJ2-7; tentatively, D is TRBD2 (7 bases). The germline gives CDR1 SGHVS, CDR2 FNYEAQ. The CDR3 is made up of 15 amino acids. Between the trimmed V and J ends, which lost 7 bases and 0 bases, there was a span of 16 bases.

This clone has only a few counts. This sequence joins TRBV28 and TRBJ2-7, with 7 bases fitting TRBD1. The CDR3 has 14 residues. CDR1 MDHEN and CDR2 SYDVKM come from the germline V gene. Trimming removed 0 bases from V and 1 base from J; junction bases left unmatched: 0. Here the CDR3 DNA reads TGTGCCAGCAGTTTATGGGGACAGTCCTACGAGCAGTACTTC. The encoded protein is CASSLWGQSYEQYF.

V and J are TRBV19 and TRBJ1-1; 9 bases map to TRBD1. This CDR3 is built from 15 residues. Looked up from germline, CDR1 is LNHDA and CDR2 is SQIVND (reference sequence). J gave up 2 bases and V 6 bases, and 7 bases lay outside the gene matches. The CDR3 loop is CASRWGTGSNTEAFF. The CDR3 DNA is TGTGCCAGTAGATGGGGGACAGGGAGCAACACTGAAGCTTTCTTT.

CDR3 nucleotide sequence: TGTGCCTGGAGTGTTACAGGGGGCTTATCGTCCTATGGCTACACCTTC. Its translation: CAWSVTGGLSSYGYTF. J is TRBJ1-2 and V is TRBV30; 9 nucleotides line up with TRBD1. The CDR3 length is 16 residues. Germline CDR1 reads GTSNPN; CDR2 reads SVGIG (reference sequence). Losses at the gene ends were 0 bases for V and 4 bases for J; bases not matched to a gene: 9.

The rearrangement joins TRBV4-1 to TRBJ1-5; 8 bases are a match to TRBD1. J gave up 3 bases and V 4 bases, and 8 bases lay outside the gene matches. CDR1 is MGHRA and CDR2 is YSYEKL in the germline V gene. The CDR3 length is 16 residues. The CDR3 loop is CASSPIQGVPNQPQHF. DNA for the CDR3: TGCGCCAGCAGCCCTATACAGGGGGTGCCCAATCAGCCCCAGCATTTT.

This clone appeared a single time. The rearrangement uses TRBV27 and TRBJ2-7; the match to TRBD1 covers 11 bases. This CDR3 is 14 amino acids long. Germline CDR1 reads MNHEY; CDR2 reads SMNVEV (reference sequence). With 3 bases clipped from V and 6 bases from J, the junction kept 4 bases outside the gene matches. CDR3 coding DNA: TGTGCCAGCAGTTTTAGGACAGGGGGCTTCGAGCAGTACTTC. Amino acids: CASSFRTGGFEQYF.

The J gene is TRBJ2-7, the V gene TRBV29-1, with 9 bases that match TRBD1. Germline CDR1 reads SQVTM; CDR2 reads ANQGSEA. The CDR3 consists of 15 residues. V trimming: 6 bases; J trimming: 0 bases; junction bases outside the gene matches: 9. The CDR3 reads CSVGQGLKGSYEQYF. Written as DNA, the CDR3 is TGCAGCGTGGGACAGGGTCTGAAGGGCTCCTACGAGCAGTACTTC.

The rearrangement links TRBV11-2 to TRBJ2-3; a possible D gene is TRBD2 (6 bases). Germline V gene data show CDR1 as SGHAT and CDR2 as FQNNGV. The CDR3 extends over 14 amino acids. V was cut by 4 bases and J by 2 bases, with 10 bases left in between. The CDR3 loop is CASSWGVSTDTQYF. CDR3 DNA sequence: TGTGCCAGCAGCTGGGGGGTTTCCACAGATACGCAGTATTTT.

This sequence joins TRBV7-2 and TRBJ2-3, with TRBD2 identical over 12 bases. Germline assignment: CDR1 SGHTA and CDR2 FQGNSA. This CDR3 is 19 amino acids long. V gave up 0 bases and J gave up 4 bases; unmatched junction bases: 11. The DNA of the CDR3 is TGTGCCAGCAGCTTAGCGCCTAGCGGGAGGGTGAAAGGGGCAGATACGCAGTATTTT. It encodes CASSLAPSGRVKGADTQYF.